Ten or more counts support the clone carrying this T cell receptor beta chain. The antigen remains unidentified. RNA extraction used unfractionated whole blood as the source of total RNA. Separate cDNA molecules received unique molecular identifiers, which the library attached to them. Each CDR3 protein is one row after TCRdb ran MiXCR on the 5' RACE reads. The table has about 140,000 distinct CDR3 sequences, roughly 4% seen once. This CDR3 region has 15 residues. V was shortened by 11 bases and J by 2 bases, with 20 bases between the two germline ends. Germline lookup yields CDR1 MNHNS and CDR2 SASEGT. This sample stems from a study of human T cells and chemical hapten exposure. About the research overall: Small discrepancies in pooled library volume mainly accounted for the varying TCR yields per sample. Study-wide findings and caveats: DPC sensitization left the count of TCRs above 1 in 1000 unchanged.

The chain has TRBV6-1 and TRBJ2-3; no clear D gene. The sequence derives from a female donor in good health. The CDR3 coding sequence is TGTGCCTCCTGCCCGTTAAAGAAGACCACAGATACGCAGTATTTT. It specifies CASCPLKKTTDTQYF.